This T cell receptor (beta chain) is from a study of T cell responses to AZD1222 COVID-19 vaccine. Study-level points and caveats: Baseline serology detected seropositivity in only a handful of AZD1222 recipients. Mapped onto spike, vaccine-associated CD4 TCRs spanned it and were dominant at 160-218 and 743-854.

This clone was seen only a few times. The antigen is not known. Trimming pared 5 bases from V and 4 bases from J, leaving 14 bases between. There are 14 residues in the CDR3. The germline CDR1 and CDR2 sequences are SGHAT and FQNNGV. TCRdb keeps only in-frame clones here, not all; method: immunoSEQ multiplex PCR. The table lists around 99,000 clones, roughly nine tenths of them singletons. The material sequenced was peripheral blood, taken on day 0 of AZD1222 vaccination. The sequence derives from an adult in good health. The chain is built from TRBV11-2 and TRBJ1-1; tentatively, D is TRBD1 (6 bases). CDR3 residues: CASSQGRGSTEAFF. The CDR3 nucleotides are TGTGCCAGCAGCCAGGGGAGGGGATCCACTGAAGCTTTCTTT.